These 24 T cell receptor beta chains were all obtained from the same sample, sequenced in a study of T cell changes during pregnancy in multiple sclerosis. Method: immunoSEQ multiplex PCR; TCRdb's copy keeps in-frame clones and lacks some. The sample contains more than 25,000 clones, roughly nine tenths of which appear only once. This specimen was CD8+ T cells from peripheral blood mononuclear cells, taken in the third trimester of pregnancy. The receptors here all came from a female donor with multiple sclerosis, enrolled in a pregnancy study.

This CDR3 reads CASSSSGSFRWETQYF. As DNA, the CDR3 is TGTGCCAGCAGTTCTAGCGGGAGTTTTAGGTGGGAGACCCAGTACTTC. The gene calls are TRBV6-6 and TRBJ2-5, with 10 bases that match TRBD2. Trimming cost V 4 bases and J 5 bases; bases outside gene matches: 10. The CDR3 contains 16 residues. Germline lookup yields CDR1 MNHNY and CDR2 SVGAGI (reference sequence).

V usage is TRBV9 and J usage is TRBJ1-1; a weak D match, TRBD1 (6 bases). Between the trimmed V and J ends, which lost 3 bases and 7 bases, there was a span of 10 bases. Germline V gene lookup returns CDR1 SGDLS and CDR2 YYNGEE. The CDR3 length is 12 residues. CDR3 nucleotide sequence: TGTGCCAGCAGCGCAGGGGTTGGTGAAGCTTTCTTT. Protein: CASSAGVGEAFF.

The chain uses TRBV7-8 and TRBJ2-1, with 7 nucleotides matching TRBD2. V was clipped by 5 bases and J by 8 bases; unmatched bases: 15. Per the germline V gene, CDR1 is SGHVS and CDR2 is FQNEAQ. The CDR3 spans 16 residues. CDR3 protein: CASSPSGLADGHEQFF. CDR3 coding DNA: TGTGCCAGCAGCCCGAGCGGCCTAGCGGACGGACATGAGCAGTTCTTC.

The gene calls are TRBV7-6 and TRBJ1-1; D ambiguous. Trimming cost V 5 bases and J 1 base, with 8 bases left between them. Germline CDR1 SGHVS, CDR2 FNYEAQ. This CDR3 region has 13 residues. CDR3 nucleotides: TGTGCCAGCAGCCAGAACAGGAACACTGAAGCTTTCTTT. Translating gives CASSQNRNTEAFF.

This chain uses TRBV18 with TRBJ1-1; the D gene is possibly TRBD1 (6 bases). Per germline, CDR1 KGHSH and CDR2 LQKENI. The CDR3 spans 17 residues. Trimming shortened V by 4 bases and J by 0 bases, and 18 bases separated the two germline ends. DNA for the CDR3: TGTGCCAGCTCACTCCTTGCAGGGGCGGTCATGAACACTGAAGCTTTCTTT. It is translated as CASSLLAGAVMNTEAFF. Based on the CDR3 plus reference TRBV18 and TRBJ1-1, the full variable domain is NAGVMQNPRHLVRRRGQEARLRCSPMKGHSHVYWYRQLPEEGLKFMVYLQKENIIDESGMPKERFSAEFPKEGPSILRIQQVVRGDSAAYFCASSLLAGAVMNTEAFFGQGTRLTVV.

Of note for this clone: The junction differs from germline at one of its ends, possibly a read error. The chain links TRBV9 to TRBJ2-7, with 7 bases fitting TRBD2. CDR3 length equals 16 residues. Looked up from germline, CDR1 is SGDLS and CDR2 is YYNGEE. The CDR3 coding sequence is TGTGCCAGCAGCCTTAGTAGAGAGACCCCGGCTAGCGGCTTAAGCTTC. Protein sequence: CASSLSRETPASGLSF.

This chain's CDR3 is CASSSTGGTEAFF. CDR3 nucleotides: TGCGCCAGCAGCTCGACAGGGGGCACTGAAGCTTTCTTT. This chain uses TRBV5-1 with TRBJ1-1, with 9 bases lining up with TRBD1. The germline CDR1 and CDR2 sequences are SGHRS and YFSETQ. The CDR3 consists of 13 residues. V lost 3 bases to trimming and J lost 4 bases; unmatched junction nucleotides: 1.

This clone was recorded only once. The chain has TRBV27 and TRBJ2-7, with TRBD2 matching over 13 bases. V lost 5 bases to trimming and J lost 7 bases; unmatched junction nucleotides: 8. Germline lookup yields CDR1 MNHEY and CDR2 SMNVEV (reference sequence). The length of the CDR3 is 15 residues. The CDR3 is CASSPGLAGAREQYF. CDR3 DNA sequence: TGTGCCAGCAGTCCCGGACTAGCGGGAGCCCGGGAGCAGTACTTC.

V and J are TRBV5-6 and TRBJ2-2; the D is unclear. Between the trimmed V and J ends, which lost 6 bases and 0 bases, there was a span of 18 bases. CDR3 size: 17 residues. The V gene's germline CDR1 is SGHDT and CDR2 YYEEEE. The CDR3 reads CASNLAWADANTGELFF. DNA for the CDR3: TGTGCCAGCAACTTAGCTTGGGCAGACGCGAACACCGGGGAGCTGTTTTTT.

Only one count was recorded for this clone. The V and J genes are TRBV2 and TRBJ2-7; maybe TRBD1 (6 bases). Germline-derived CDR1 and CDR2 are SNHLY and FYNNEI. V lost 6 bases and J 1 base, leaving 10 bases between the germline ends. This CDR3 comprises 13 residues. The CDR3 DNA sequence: TGTGCCAGCAGACCGGGACAATCCTACGAGCAGTACTTC. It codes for CASRPGQSYEQYF.

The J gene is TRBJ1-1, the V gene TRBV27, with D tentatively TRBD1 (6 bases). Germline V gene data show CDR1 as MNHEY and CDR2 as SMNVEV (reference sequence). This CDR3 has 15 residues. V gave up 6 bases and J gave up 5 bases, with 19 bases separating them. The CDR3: CASSHLNRVGTEAFF. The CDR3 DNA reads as TGTGCCAGCAGCCACCTTAACAGGGTAGGGACTGAAGCTTTCTTT.

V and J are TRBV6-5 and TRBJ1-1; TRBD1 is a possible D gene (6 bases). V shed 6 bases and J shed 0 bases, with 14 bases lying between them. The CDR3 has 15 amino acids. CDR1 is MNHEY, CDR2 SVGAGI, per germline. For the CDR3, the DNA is TGTGCCAGCAGCCCCGGCAGGGGCATGAACACTGAAGCTTTCTTT. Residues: CASSPGRGMNTEAFF.

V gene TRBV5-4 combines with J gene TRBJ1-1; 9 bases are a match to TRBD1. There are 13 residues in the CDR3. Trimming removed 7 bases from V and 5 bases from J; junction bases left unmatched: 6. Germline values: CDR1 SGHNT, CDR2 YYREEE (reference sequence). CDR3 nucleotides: TGTGCCAGCGGGGACAGGGCGGGAACTGAAGCTTTCTTT. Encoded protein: CASGDRAGTEAFF.

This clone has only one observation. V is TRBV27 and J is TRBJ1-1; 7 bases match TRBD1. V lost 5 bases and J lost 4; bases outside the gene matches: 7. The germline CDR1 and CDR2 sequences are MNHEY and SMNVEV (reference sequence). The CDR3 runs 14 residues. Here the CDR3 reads CASSVDRVATEAFF. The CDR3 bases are TGTGCCAGCAGTGTAGACAGGGTGGCCACTGAAGCTTTCTTT.

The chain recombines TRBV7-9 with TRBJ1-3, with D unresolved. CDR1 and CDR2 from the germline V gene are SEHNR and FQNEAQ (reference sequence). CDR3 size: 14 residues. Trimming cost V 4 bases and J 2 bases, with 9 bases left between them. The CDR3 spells CASSSARTGNTIYF. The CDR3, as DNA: TGTGCCAGCAGCTCCGCGCGGACTGGAAACACCATATATTTT.

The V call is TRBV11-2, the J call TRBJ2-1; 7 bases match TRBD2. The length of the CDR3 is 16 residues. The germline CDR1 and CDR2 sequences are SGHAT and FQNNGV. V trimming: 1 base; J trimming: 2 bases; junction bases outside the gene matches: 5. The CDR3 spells CASSLGGGLAYNEQFF. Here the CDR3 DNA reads TGTGCCAGCAGCTTAGGGGGTGGACTAGCCTACAATGAGCAGTTCTTC. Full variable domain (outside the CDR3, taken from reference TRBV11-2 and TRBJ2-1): EAGVAQSPRYKIIEKRQSVAFWCNPISGHATLYWYQQILGQGPKLLIQFQNNGVVDDSQLPKDRFSAERLKGVDSTLKIQPAKLEDSAVYLCASSLGGGLAYNEQFFGPGTRLTVL.

In DNA form, the CDR3 reads TGTGCCAGCAGTCCGACCCCCGGACAGGACTACTACGAGCAGTACTTC. It translates to CASSPTPGQDYYEQYF. This rearrangement joins TRBV28 to TRBJ2-7, with a possible D match to TRBD1 (7 bases). Looked up from germline, CDR1 is MDHEN and CDR2 is SYDVKM. CDR3 size: 16 residues. Trimming left V 5 bases short and J 3 bases short, with 20 bases between.

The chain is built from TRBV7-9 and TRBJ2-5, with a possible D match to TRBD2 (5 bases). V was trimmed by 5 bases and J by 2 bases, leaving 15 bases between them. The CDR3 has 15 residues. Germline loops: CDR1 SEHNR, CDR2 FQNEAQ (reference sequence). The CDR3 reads CASSVPGVGQETQYF. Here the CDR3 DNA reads TGTGCCAGCAGCGTCCCCGGGGTGGGTCAAGAGACCCAGTACTTC.

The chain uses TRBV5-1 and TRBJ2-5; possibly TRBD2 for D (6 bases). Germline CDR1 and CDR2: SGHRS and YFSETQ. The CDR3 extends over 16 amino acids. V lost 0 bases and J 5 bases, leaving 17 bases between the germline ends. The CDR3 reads CASSLAVGGVFETQYF. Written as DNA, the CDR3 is TGCGCCAGCAGCTTGGCCGTGGGCGGGGTTTTTGAGACCCAGTACTTC.

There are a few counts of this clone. This CDR3 is CASNLGQQNTEAFF. CDR3 bases: TGTGCCAGCAACCTCGGACAGCAGAACACTGAAGCTTTCTTT. This chain links TRBV9 with TRBJ1-1; maybe TRBD1 (6 bases). V was cut by 6 bases and J by 1 base, with 13 bases left in between. CDR1 SGDLS and CDR2 YYNGEE come from the germline V gene. The CDR3 is 14 amino acids.

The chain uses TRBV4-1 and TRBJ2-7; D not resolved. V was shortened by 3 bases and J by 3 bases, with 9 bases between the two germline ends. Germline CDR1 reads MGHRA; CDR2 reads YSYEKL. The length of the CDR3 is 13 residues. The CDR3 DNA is TGCGCCAGCAGCCAGGTACTTTTCTACGAGCAGTACTTC. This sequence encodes CASSQVLFYEQYF.

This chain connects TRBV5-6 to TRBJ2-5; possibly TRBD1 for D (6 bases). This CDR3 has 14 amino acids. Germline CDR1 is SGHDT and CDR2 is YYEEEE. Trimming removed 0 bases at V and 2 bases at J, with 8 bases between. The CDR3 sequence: CASSLAQGQETQYF. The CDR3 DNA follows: TGTGCCAGCAGCTTGGCCCAGGGGCAAGAGACCCAGTACTTC.

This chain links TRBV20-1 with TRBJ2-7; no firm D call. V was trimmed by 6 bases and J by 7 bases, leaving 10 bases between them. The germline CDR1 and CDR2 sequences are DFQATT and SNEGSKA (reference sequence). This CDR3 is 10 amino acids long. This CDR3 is CSASTGEQYF. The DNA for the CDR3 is TGCAGTGCCTCGACTGGGGAGCAGTACTTC.

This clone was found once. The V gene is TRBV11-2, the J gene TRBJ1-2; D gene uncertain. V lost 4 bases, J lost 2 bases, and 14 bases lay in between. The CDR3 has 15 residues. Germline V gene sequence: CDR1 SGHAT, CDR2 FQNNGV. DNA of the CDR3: TGTGCCAGCAGCTCGTCCCCGGGTAACAACTATGGCTACACCTTC. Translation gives CASSSSPGNNYGYTF.